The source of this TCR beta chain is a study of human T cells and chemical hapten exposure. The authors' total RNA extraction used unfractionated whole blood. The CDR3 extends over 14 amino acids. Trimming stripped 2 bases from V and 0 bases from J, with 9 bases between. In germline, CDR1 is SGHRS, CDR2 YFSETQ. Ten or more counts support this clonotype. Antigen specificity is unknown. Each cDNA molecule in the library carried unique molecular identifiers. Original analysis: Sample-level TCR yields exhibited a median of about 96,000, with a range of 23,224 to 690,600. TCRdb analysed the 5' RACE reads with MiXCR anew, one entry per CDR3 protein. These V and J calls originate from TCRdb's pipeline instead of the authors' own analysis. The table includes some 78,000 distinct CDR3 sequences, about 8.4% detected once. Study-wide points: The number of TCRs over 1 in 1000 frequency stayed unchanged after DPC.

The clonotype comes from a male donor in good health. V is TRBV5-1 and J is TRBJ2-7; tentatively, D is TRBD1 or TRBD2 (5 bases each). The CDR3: CASSFRDVSYEQYF. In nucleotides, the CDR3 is TGCGCCAGCAGCTTCCGGGACGTCTCCTACGAGCAGTACTTC.